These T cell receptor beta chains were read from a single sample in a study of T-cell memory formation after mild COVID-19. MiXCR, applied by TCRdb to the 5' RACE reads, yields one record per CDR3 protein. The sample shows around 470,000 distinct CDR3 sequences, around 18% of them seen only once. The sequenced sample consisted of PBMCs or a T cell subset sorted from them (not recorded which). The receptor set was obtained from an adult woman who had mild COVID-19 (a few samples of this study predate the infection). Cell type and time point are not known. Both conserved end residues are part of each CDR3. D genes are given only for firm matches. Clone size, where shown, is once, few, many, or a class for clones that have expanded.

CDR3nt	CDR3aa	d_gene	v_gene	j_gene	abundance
TGTGCCAGCAGCCAAGGCGGGACTCCTTACAATGAGCAGTTCTTC	CASSQGGTPYNEQFF	NA	TRBV3-1	TRBJ2-1	medium-sized
TGCGCCAGCAGCCAAGAGATGAGCTACAATGAGCAGTTCTTC	CASSQEMSYNEQFF	NA	TRBV4-3	TRBJ2-1	NA
TGTGCCAGCAGCGCCCCCACTTACGAGCAGTACTTC	CASSAPTYEQYF	NA	TRBV6-5	TRBJ2-7	few
TGTGCCAGTAGTATCGGACAGTACACCGGGGAGCTGTTTTTT	CASSIGQYTGELFF	NA	TRBV19	TRBJ2-2	NA
TGCGCCAGCGGGGAGGGGGTTTCTACCTACGAGCAGTACTTC	CASGEGVSTYEQYF	NA	TRBV5-1	TRBJ2-7	few
TGTGCCAGCAGCAGGACCGGGACAGGGGTCTTCGAGCAGTACTTC	CASSRTGTGVFEQYF	TRBD1	TRBV7-9	TRBJ2-7	NA
TGCGCCAGCAGCCAAGAGCGGGGGGCTGGAGGCTCCTACGAGCAGTACTTC	CASSQERGAGGSYEQYF	TRBD2	TRBV4-3	TRBJ2-7	NA
TGTGCCAGCAGCCCGACAGGGAGTGGCTACACCTTC	CASSPTGSGYTF	TRBD1	TRBV3-1	TRBJ1-2	few
TGTGCCAGCAGTGAAGCGGACGGGGCCTCACCCCTCCACTTT	CASSEADGASPLHF	NA	TRBV2	TRBJ1-6	NA
TGTGCCAGCAGCCACCCCGACAGGGGGCGAAACTATGGCTACACCTTC	CASSHPDRGRNYGYTF	TRBD1	TRBV3-1	TRBJ1-2	NA
TGTGCCTGGAGTGCCGGGACTAGCGGGAGGGCCCGCCCAATAGAACAGTTCTTC	CAWSAGTSGRARPIEQFF	TRBD2	TRBV30	TRBJ2-1	NA
TGTGCCATCAGTGAGGGGGAGCAAGGCAATCAGCCCCAGCATTTT	CAISEGEQGNQPQHF	NA	TRBV10-3	TRBJ1-5	NA
TGTGCCAGCAGTGGCTATACCGAAGCTTTCTTT	CASSGYTEAFF	NA	TRBV25-1	TRBJ1-1	NA
TGTGCCAGCAGTTTGAGGGGGTCCGAGCAGTACTTC	CASSLRGSEQYF	NA	TRBV12-3/TRBV12-4	TRBJ2-7	NA
TGTGCCAGCACCTCACTAGGGGCGTTGAGGGCTTTCTTT	CASTSLGALRAFF	NA	TRBV3-1	TRBJ1-1	few
TGCGCCAGCAGCTTGTCCGGGACAGGGCCCTACAATGAGCAGTTCTTC	CASSLSGTGPYNEQFF	TRBD1	TRBV5-1	TRBJ2-1	few
TGTGCCAGCAGCCGTCCGGGACAACCCTATGGCTACACCTTC	CASSRPGQPYGYTF	NA	TRBV5-5	TRBJ1-2	few
TGTGCCACCAGCAGAGATCTGGGACAGGGGGAACACGATGAGCAGTTCTTC	CATSRDLGQGEHDEQFF	TRBD1	TRBV15	TRBJ2-1	few
TGCAGCGTTGTCCCCTCGGGGTCTGTAGAGCAGTACTTC	CSVVPSGSVEQYF	NA	TRBV29-1	TRBJ2-7	few
TGTGCCAGCAGCCACGGGACCTCGGATCGTCCCGATGAGCAGTTCTTC	CASSHGTSDRPDEQFF	NA	TRBV4-2	TRBJ2-1	NA
TGTGCCAGCAGCCACCAAGCAGCTAGACAGGTTACCTACGAGCAGTACTTC	CASSHQAARQVTYEQYF	NA	TRBV5-5	TRBJ2-7	NA
TGTGCCAGCAGTCCAAACTCAGGGGGCGTCTATGGCTACACCTTC	CASSPNSGGVYGYTF	TRBD1	TRBV12-3/TRBV12-4	TRBJ1-2	NA
TGTGCCAGCAGGCAGGGACAGGGGGCGACGGGCGGCTACACCTTC	CASRQGQGATGGYTF	TRBD1	TRBV6-1	TRBJ1-2	NA
TGTGCCAGCAATGAACAGGGGAACACTGAAGCTTTCTTT	CASNEQGNTEAFF	NA	TRBV2	TRBJ1-1	NA
TGTGCCAGCAGCTCAGGTCAGGGGACAGGGGAAAACATTCAGTACTTC	CASSSGQGTGENIQYF	TRBD1	TRBV7-3	TRBJ2-4	few
TGCGCCAGCCACAGGGATAACACTGAAGCTTTCTTT	CASHRDNTEAFF	NA	TRBV5-1	TRBJ1-1	NA
TGTGCCAGCTCACCGATCAGGGACTACTACGAGCAGTACTTC	CASSPIRDYYEQYF	TRBD2	TRBV18	TRBJ2-7	NA
TGCAGCGTGGCAGGGTCAGATACGCAGTATTTT	CSVAGSDTQYF	NA	TRBV29-1	TRBJ2-3	NA
TGTGCCAGTAGCGCTCCGGGACAGGGGGTGCACGAGCAGTACTTC	CASSAPGQGVHEQYF	TRBD1	TRBV19	TRBJ2-7	many
TGTGCCACGTCTTTTAGCCCGGGTGGGGGGAGTCAGCCCCAGCATTTT	CATSFSPGGGSQPQHF	NA	TRBV28	TRBJ1-5	NA
TGCAGCGTTTACGGACAGGGGGGGACTACGGGCTACGAGCAGTACTTC	CSVYGQGGTTGYEQYF	TRBD1	TRBV29-1	TRBJ2-7	NA
TGTGCCAGCAGGGGACTCCGAATCGGGCCCCAGCATTTT	CASRGLRIGPQHF	NA	TRBV12-3/TRBV12-4	TRBJ1-5	few
TGTGCCAGCAGCATAAGGGACAGGGAGGAATCAGCTTCCGAGCAGTACTTC	CASSIRDREESASEQYF	TRBD1	TRBV11-3	TRBJ2-7	once
TGTGCCAGCCGTCGAGGATACGAGCAGTACTTC	CASRRGYEQYF	NA	TRBV6-5	TRBJ2-7	many
TGTGCCAGCAGCCCCACCAACGGGGGAGAGACCCAGTACTTC	CASSPTNGGETQYF	NA	TRBV7-9	TRBJ2-5	few
TGCGCCAGCAGCCAACCGCTGGGAAAAGCTTTCTTT	CASSQPLGKAFF	NA	TRBV4-1	TRBJ1-1	NA
TGTGCCAGCAGGCCCAGAAGGGGGGAGGCGACTGAAGCTTTCTTT	CASRPRRGEATEAFF	NA	TRBV12-3/TRBV12-4	TRBJ1-1	few
TGTGCCAGCAGTTCCGCTGGGGTCACCCGGGCAAATTCACCCCTCCACTTT	CASSSAGVTRANSPLHF	NA	TRBV6-6	TRBJ1-6	few
TGTGCCAGCAGCAGGGACCTTGGGGGGCAGTTCTTC	CASSRDLGGQFF	NA	TRBV12-3/TRBV12-4	TRBJ2-1	few
TGTGCCAGCAGTGAACAGATCCAAGAGACCCAGTACTTC	CASSEQIQETQYF	NA	TRBV25-1	TRBJ2-5	few
TGTGCCAGCAGCTCATTCCGAGGCAGGGGCGAGCAGTACTTC	CASSSFRGRGEQYF	NA	TRBV7-6	TRBJ2-7	few
TGTGCCACCAGTGATCCCCCCACCTGGCGGGAGGCCCACAATGAGCAGTTCTTC	CATSDPPTWREAHNEQFF	TRBD2	TRBV24-1	TRBJ2-1	many
TGTGCCAGCAGCCCGCACCAGGGGCGAGAGACCCAGTACTTC	CASSPHQGRETQYF	NA	TRBV5-5	TRBJ2-5	many
TGTGCCAGCTCGGAACAGAGAAGCAATCAGCCCCAGCATTTT	CASSEQRSNQPQHF	NA	TRBV18	TRBJ1-5	NA
TGTGCCAGCAGCCCCCCGCCCGGACTAGCGGGAGGAGATACGCAGTATTTT	CASSPPPGLAGGDTQYF	TRBD2	TRBV7-9	TRBJ2-3	many
TGTGCCAGCAGCACCGGACTAGCGACTACCTACGAGCAGTACTTC	CASSTGLATTYEQYF	TRBD2	TRBV7-6	TRBJ2-7	few
TGTGCCAGCAGCCAATTCGGGGGTTCTAACTATGGCTACACCTTC	CASSQFGGSNYGYTF	NA	TRBV3-1	TRBJ1-2	NA
TGTGCCAGCAGCTTGAGACCCAACCATTACCCCCTCCACTTT	CASSLRPNHYPLHF	NA	TRBV5-5	TRBJ1-6	few
TGCAGCGTTGCCTGGCTCAGAGGGGAGCAGTACTTC	CSVAWLRGEQYF	NA	TRBV29-1	TRBJ2-7	NA
TGTGCCAGCACATCCTTAGCCGTTTCCTACGAGCAGTACTTC	CASTSLAVSYEQYF	NA	TRBV2	TRBJ2-7	few
TGTGCCAGCACCCAACAGGGCTCCGGGCAGCCCCAGCATTTT	CASTQQGSGQPQHF	NA	TRBV7-9	TRBJ1-5	NA
TGCGCCAGCAGGTCCCCGAGCGGGAGTCCGACAGATACGCAGTATTTT	CASRSPSGSPTDTQYF	TRBD2	TRBV5-1	TRBJ2-3	NA
TGTGCCAGCAGGGGTGCTAGCACAGATACGCAGTATTTT	CASRGASTDTQYF	NA	TRBV6-5	TRBJ2-3	NA
TGTGCCAGCAGCCCCGACGGGATCGCTAGCTATGGCTACACCTTC	CASSPDGIASYGYTF	NA	TRBV28	TRBJ1-2	NA
TGTGCCAGCAGCCAAGGACAGCTAATGCACGAGCAGTACTTC	CASSQGQLMHEQYF	NA	TRBV5-4	TRBJ2-7	NA
TGTGCCAGTCCCACGCAGTATTTT	CASPTQYF	NA	TRBV6-5	TRBJ2-3	NA